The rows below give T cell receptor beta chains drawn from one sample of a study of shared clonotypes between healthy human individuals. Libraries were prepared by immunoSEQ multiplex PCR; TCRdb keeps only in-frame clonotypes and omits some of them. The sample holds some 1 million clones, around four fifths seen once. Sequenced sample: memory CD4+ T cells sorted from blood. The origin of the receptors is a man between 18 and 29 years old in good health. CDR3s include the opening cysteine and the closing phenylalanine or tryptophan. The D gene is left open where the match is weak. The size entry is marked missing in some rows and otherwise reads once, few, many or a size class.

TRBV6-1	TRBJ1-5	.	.	CASSPSFFGNQPQHF	TGTGCCAGCAGCCCCTCCTTTTTTGGCAATCAGCCCCAGCATTTT
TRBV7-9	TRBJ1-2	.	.	CASSFPSPNGYTF	TGTGCCAGCAGCTTCCCGAGTCCAAATGGCTACACCTTC
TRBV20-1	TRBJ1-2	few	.	CTVNGYTF	TGTACGGTCAATGGCTACACCTTC
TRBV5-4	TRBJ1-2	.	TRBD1	CASSAGTGDRGYTF	TGTGCCAGCAGCGCCGGGACAGGCGATCGTGGCTACACCTTC
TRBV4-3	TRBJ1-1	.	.	CASSQEQGQGGTEAFF	TGCGCCAGCAGCCAAGAGCAGGGGCAAGGGGGTACTGAAGCTTTCTTT
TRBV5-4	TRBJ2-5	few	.	CASSLFAGLQETQYF	TGTGCCAGCAGCTTGTTTGCGGGGTTACAAGAGACCCAGTACTTC
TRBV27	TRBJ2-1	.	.	CASSWGTGSVNEQFF	TGTGCCAGCAGTTGGGGTACGGGATCAGTCAATGAGCAGTTCTTC
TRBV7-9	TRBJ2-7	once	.	CASSETSLGSYEQYF	TGTGCCAGCAGCGAAACTTCCTTAGGCTCCTACGAGCAGTACTTC
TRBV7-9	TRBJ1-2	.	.	CASSYLEGYYGYTF	TGTGCCAGCAGCTACCTTGAGGGATACTATGGCTACACCTTC
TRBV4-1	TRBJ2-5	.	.	CASSRGPQETQYF	TGCGCCAGCAGCCGGGGACCACAAGAGACCCAGTACTTC
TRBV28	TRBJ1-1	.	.	CASSNRVFTEAFF	TGTGCCAGCAGTAACAGGGTGTTTACTGAAGCTTTCTTT
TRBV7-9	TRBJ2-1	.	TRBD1	CASSSHRGEGQFF	TGTGCCAGCAGCTCGCACAGGGGGGAAGGGCAGTTCTTC
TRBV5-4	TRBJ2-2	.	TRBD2	CASSLGPGEGGELFF	TGTGCCAGCAGCTTGGGTCCCGGGGAGGGCGGGGAGCTGTTTTTT
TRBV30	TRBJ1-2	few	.	CAWTAPGWGGYTF	TGTGCCTGGACTGCTCCAGGATGGGGTGGCTACACCTTC
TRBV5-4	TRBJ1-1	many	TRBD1	CASSLVSGGPITEAFF	TGTGCCAGCAGCTTGGTCTCAGGGGGACCTATCACTGAAGCTTTCTTT
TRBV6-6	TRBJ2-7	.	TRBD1	CASRGQGFEQYF	TGTGCCAGCAGGGGACAGGGATTCGAGCAGTACTTC
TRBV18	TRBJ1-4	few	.	CASSPRISEKLFF	TGTGCCAGCTCACCACGAATCTCTGAAAAACTGTTTTTT
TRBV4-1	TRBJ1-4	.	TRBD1	CASSRFSVGTVQTNEKLFF	TGCGCCAGCAGCCGTTTTTCAGTCGGGACAGTGCAAACTAATGAAAAACTGTTTTTT
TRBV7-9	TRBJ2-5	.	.	CASTARDQETQYF	TGTGCCAGCACTGCACGGGACCAAGAGACCCAGTACTTC
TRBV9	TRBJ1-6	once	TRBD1	CASSVGQGRNSPLHF	TGTGCCAGCAGCGTCGGACAGGGGAGGAATTCACCCCTCCACTTT
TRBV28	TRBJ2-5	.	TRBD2	CASSFRGGPETQYF	TGTGCCAGCAGTTTCCGGGGGGGCCCAGAGACCCAGTACTTC
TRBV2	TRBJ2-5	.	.	CASSDGLKETQYF	TGTGCCAGCAGTGATGGGCTCAAAGAGACCCAGTACTTC
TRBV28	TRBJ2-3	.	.	CASTPQDYLYTDTQYF	TGTGCCAGCACCCCTCAGGACTACCTTTACACAGATACGCAGTATTTT
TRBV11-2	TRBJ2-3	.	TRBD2	CASTEQRLATDTQYF	TGTGCCAGCACCGAACAGAGACTAGCTACAGATACGCAGTATTTT
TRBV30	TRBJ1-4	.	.	CAWSVQGTEKLFF	TGTGCCTGGAGTGTACAGGGTACCGAAAAACTGTTTTTT
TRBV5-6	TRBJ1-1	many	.	CASSLDNSGVTEAFF	TGTGCCAGCAGCTTGGATAATTCAGGGGTCACTGAAGCTTTCTTT
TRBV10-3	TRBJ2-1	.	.	CAIRWDNEQFF	TGTGCCATCCGTTGGGACAATGAGCAGTTCTTC
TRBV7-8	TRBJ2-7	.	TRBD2	CASSLATSGTYEQYF	TGTGCCAGCAGCTTAGCGACTAGCGGAACCTACGAGCAGTACTTC
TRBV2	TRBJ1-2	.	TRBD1	CASSSPGQAFYGYTF	TGTGCCAGCAGCAGTCCGGGACAGGCATTCTATGGCTACACCTTC
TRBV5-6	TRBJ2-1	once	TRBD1	CASSPYRDRGGNEQFF	TGTGCCAGCAGCCCCTATAGGGACAGGGGCGGGAATGAGCAGTTCTTC
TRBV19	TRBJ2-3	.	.	CASRQTSTDTQYF	TGTGCCAGTAGGCAGACGAGCACAGATACGCAGTATTTT
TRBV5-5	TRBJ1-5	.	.	CASSRDVGGHQPQHF	TGTGCCAGCAGTCGAGACGTAGGAGGTCACCAGCCCCAGCATTTT
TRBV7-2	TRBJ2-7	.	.	CASSRGGSYEQYF	TGTGCCAGCAGCCGGGGCGGGTCCTACGAGCAGTACTTC
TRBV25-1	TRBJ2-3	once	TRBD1	CASSVWGTAAGTDTQYF	TGTGCCAGCAGTGTGTGGGGGACAGCGGCAGGCACAGATACGCAGTATTTT
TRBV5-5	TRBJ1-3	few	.	CASSFLGGSSGNTIYF	TGTGCCAGCAGCTTCCTCGGCGGATCCTCTGGAAACACCATATATTTT
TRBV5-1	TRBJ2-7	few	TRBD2	CASSLVEAGNSYEQYF	TGCGCCAGCAGCTTGGTCGAAGCGGGAAACTCCTACGAGCAGTACTTC
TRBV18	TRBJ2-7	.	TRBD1	CASSQGAQYEQYF	TGTGCCAGCTCACAGGGGGCGCAGTACGAGCAGTACTTC
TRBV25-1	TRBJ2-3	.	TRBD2	CASSESSGSGTDTQYF	TGTGCCAGCAGTGAATCTAGCGGGAGTGGCACAGATACGCAGTATTTT
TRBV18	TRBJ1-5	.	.	CASSPAGQRNQPQHF	TGTGCCAGCTCACCGGCCGGACAGAGGAATCAGCCCCAGCATTTT
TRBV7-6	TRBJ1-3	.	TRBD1	CASSVQTGVGNTIYF	TGTGCCAGCAGCGTACAGACAGGGGTTGGAAACACCATATATTTT
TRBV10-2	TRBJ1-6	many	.	CASSEQGPNSPLHF	TGCGCCAGTTCGGAACAGGGCCCAAATTCACCCCTCCACTTT
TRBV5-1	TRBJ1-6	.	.	CASSLERAWGDSPLHF	TGCGCCAGCAGCTTGGAACGGGCCTGGGGTGATTCACCCCTCCACTTT
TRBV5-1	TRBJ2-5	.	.	CASSGSGVETQYF	TGCGCCAGCAGCGGTTCTGGGGTAGAGACCCAGTACTTC
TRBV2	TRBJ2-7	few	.	CASSEPQLAYEQYF	TGTGCCAGCAGTGAACCTCAGCTTGCCTACGAGCAGTACTTC